One and the same sample provided the 23 T cell receptor beta chains below, sequenced in a study of siplizumab effects on memory and regulatory T cells. The method was immunoSEQ multiplex PCR; TCRdb's version includes in-frame clones alone and lacks a portion of them. The table lists around 86,000 clones, about 93% of them singletons. Sequenced: non-Treg CD4+ T cells sorted from blood. These receptors were obtained from a human donor in good health.

The chain recombines TRBV27 with TRBJ1-5; D is unclear. The CDR3 covers 13 residues. From germline, CDR1 is MNHEY and CDR2 SMNVEV (reference sequence). Trimming shortened V by 6 bases and J by 3 bases, and 9 bases separated the two germline ends. For the CDR3, the DNA is TGTGCCAGCAGGGACGGCTTCAATCAGCCCCAGCATTTT. It specifies CASRDGFNQPQHF.

J is TRBJ2-3 and V is TRBV5-1; the match to TRBD2 covers 12 bases. This CDR3 is 17 amino acids long. In germline, CDR1 is SGHRS, CDR2 YFSETQ. V gave up 4 bases and J gave up 2 bases; unmatched junction bases: 8. The CDR3 is CASSPVASGGVTDTQYF. The CDR3 region has the DNA TGCGCCAGCAGCCCGGTGGCTAGCGGGGGGGTCACAGATACGCAGTATTTT.

The chain couples TRBV9 to TRBJ1-2; maybe TRBD1 (5 bases). CDR1 and CDR2 from the germline V gene are SGDLS and YYNGEE. The CDR3 length is 14 residues. V dropped 1 base and J dropped 4 bases, with 11 bases sitting between them. This CDR3 is CASSVSAQGYGYTF. CDR3 bases: TGTGCCAGCAGCGTATCCGCCCAGGGCTATGGCTACACCTTC.

This sequence joins TRBV30 and TRBJ1-4, with a tentative D call TRBD1 (5 bases). The V gene's germline CDR1 is GTSNPN and CDR2 SVGIG (reference sequence). The CDR3 is made up of 13 amino acids. This CDR3 is CAGGFGFNEKLFF. Written as DNA, the CDR3 is TGTGCTGGGGGGTTTGGCTTTAATGAAAAACTGTTTTTT.

V usage is TRBV7-2 and J usage is TRBJ2-7, with 12 bases identical to TRBD1. CDR3 length equals 16 residues. Germline lookup yields CDR1 SGHTA and CDR2 FQGNSA. The junction had 14 bases not matched to a gene; V was cut back by 5 bases and J by 9 bases. The CDR3 sequence: CASSRETGTGGAGQYF. The CDR3 nucleotides are TGTGCCAGCAGCCGCGAGACCGGGACAGGGGGCGCAGGGCAGTACTTC.

This sequence joins TRBV25-1 and TRBJ1-4; 10 bases line up with TRBD1. J was trimmed by 8 bases and V by 6 bases; bases with no gene match: 6. Per germline, CDR1 MGHDK and CDR2 SYGVNS. CDR3 length equals 14 residues. Here the CDR3 reads CASRTGGAGEKLFF. CDR3 nucleotide sequence: TGTGCCAGCAGGACAGGGGGCGCCGGGGAAAAACTGTTTTTT.

The chain combines TRBV6-1 with TRBJ2-3, with D possibly matching TRBD1 (6 bases). Germline V lookup: CDR1 MNHNS, CDR2 SASEGT. The CDR3 is 16 amino acids. Trimming took 3 bases from V and 3 from J, leaving 16 bases between them. The CDR3 loop reads CASSEPQGLRTDTQYF. CDR3 nucleotides: TGTGCCAGCAGTGAGCCACAGGGATTGAGGACAGATACGCAGTATTTT.

The CDR3 loop is CASSSGSFNEQFF. Written as DNA, the CDR3 is TGTGCCAGCTCGAGCGGGAGTTTCAATGAGCAGTTCTTC. The V and J genes are TRBV5-5 and TRBJ2-1; 8 bases agree with TRBD2. Germline V gene sequence: CDR1 SGHKS, CDR2 YYEKEE (reference sequence). This CDR3 spans 13 amino acids. V was clipped by 7 bases and J by 6 bases; unmatched bases: 6.

The chain uses TRBV9 and TRBJ2-1; 11 nucleotides match TRBD1. With 2 bases clipped from V and 8 bases from J, the junction kept 6 bases outside the gene matches. This CDR3 spans 15 amino acids. Germline V lookup: CDR1 SGDLS, CDR2 YYNGEE. The CDR3 DNA reads TGTGCCAGCAGCGTTTCCGGGACAGGGGGAGATGAGCAGTTCTTC. Translated: CASSVSGTGGDEQFF.

As DNA, the CDR3 is TGTGCCAGCAGCGTAGATTGGGCTGGAAACACCATATATTTT. Its translation: CASSVDWAGNTIYF. The chain links TRBV9 to TRBJ1-3; D unresolved. V was shortened by 0 bases and J by 2 bases, with 6 bases between the two germline ends. CDR3 length: 14 amino acids. CDR1 is SGDLS, CDR2 YYNGEE, per germline.

V is TRBV9 and J is TRBJ2-1, with D tentatively TRBD1 (5 bases). V lost 0 bases, J lost 6 bases, and 13 bases lay in between. There are 15 residues in the CDR3. Germline loops: CDR1 SGDLS, CDR2 YYNGEE. CDR3 region: CASSVGQGDLNEQFF. The CDR3 region has the DNA TGTGCCAGCAGCGTAGGGCAGGGCGACCTCAATGAGCAGTTCTTC.

The chain combines TRBV5-1 with TRBJ2-3; D possibly corresponds to TRBD1 (5 bases). V was pared by 0 bases and J by 3 bases, with 20 bases between. Germline CDR1 reads SGHRS; CDR2 reads YFSETQ. CDR3 length: 18 residues. This chain's CDR3 is CASSLVQGKVKGTDTQYF. The CDR3 coding sequence is TGCGCCAGCAGCTTGGTTCAGGGTAAGGTGAAGGGGACAGATACGCAGTATTTT.

The rearrangement uses TRBV30 and TRBJ2-7, with 7 bases matching TRBD2. The CDR3 length is 14 residues. Trimming at V came to 5 bases and at J to 2 bases, leaving 9 bases not matched to a gene. Looked up from germline, CDR1 is GTSNPN and CDR2 is SVGIG (reference sequence). This chain's CDR3 is CAWGSGSGAYEQYF. The CDR3 region has the DNA TGTGCCTGGGGATCAGGGAGCGGGGCCTACGAGCAGTACTTC.

This sequence joins TRBV5-1 and TRBJ2-1, with TRBD2 matching 13 bases. From germline, CDR1 is SGHRS and CDR2 YFSETQ. With V trimmed by 4 bases and J by 7 bases, 14 bases remained unmatched. The CDR3 length is 18 residues. The DNA for the CDR3 is TGCGCCAGCAGCCCAACGACTAGCGGGGGGTCGGTTGTAAATGAGCAGTTCTTC. This encodes CASSPTTSGGSVVNEQFF.

About this clone itself: Other DNA sequences in the same sample also yield this CDR3. The genes are TRBV9 and TRBJ2-1; maybe TRBD2 (5 bases). The CDR3 has 13 residues. Germline V gives CDR1 SGDLS, CDR2 YYNGEE. The V gene lost 0 bases and the J gene lost 5 bases, with 6 bases spanning the gap. CDR3 residues: CASSVAGNNEQFF. The CDR3 DNA reads TGTGCCAGCAGCGTAGCGGGAAACAATGAGCAGTTCTTC.

Remarks on this clone: The same CDR3 also results from other DNA sequences found in this sample. The chain joins TRBV18 to TRBJ2-5, with 9 bases lining up with TRBD1. With 3 bases clipped from V and 4 bases from J, the junction kept 3 bases outside the gene matches. The CDR3 covers 14 residues. Germline CDR1 KGHSH, CDR2 LQKENI. The CDR3 sequence: CASSPKTGGETQYF. In DNA form, the CDR3 reads TGTGCCAGCTCACCCAAGACAGGGGGAGAGACCCAGTACTTC.

The chain carries TRBV19 and TRBJ2-7; TRBD2 agrees at 14 bases. Germline V gives CDR1 LNHDA, CDR2 SQIVND (reference sequence). This CDR3 region has 16 residues. V lost 1 base, J lost 1 base, and 0 bases stayed unmatched. CDR3 sequence (DNA): TGTGCCAGTAGTATAGGGACTAGCGGGAGGTCCTACGAGCAGTACTTC. As protein: CASSIGTSGRSYEQYF.

The rearrangement joins TRBV27 to TRBJ1-2; 11 nucleotides line up with TRBD1. Germline V lookup: CDR1 MNHEY, CDR2 SMNVEV (reference sequence). The CDR3 runs to 17 residues. The junction had 8 bases not matched to a gene; V was cut back by 3 bases and J by 2 bases. CDR3 nucleotides: TGTGCCAGCAGTTTTGCGTGGGGACAGGGGGAGAACTATGGCTACACCTTC. Protein sequence: CASSFAWGQGENYGYTF.

This clone occurred once. The CDR3: CASSQLGTRRYEQYF. CDR3 in DNA: TGCGCCAGCAGCCAACTCGGGACTAGGCGCTACGAGCAGTACTTC. The chain couples TRBV4-1 to TRBJ2-7; 8 bases line up with TRBD2. The CDR3 runs 15 residues. J gave up 3 bases and V 2 bases, and 6 bases lay outside the gene matches. Germline-derived CDR1 and CDR2 are MGHRA and YSYEKL.

The rearrangement uses TRBV15 and TRBJ2-7; D might be TRBD1 (6 bases). V was pared by 0 bases and J by 4 bases, with 13 bases between. CDR1 LNHNV and CDR2 YYDKDF come from the germline V gene (reference sequence). The CDR3 covers 15 residues. CDR3 DNA sequence: TGTGCCACCAGCAGAGATCCCCTACAGGGTTACGAGCAGTACTTC. The encoded protein is CATSRDPLQGYEQYF.

The chain employs TRBV27 and TRBJ1-4, with D possibly being TRBD1 (6 bases). V was trimmed by 4 bases and J by 10 bases, leaving 13 bases between them. The germline V gene encodes CDR1 MNHEY and CDR2 SMNVEV (reference sequence). This CDR3 spans 13 amino acids. CDR3 residues: CASSSGGAGKLFF. In DNA, the CDR3 is TGTGCCAGCAGTTCTGGGGGCGCCGGAAAACTGTTTTTT.

This chain connects TRBV5-4 to TRBJ2-3; 7 bases are shared with TRBD1. Per the germline V gene, CDR1 is SGHNT and CDR2 is YYREEE (reference sequence). The CDR3 totals 16 residues. Germline trimming cut 0 bases from V and 3 bases from J; bases unmatched to any gene: 7. The chain's CDR3 is CASSLEGAEGTDTQYF. In DNA form, the CDR3 reads TGTGCCAGCAGCTTGGAGGGGGCCGAGGGGACAGATACGCAGTATTTT.

The rearrangement uses TRBV5-4 and TRBJ2-5; D gene ambiguous. The ends were cut back, 0 bases at V and 9 bases at J, with 12 bases in the middle. CDR3 size: 13 residues. Looked up from germline, CDR1 is SGHNT and CDR2 is YYREEE (reference sequence). The CDR3: CASSLEGPVAQYF. In DNA form, the CDR3 reads TGTGCCAGCAGCTTGGAGGGCCCGGTGGCCCAGTACTTC.